These 5 T cell receptor beta chains came from one sample sequenced in a study of blood T cell repertoires in COVID-19. Produced via immunoSEQ multiplex PCR; TCRdb's table is partial and in-frame only. The sample lists 150,000 to 200,000 clones; roughly 89% were seen once. Source material: peripheral blood. These receptors all come from a young man with active or convalescent COVID-19.

The V gene is TRBV24-1, the J gene TRBJ2-1, with TRBD1 as a possible D gene (6 bases). The V end lost 3 bases, the J end lost 5 bases, and 10 bases lay between the germline ends. The CDR3 totals 14 residues. Germline V gene lookup returns CDR1 KGHDR and CDR2 SFDVKD. The CDR3 DNA is TGTGCCACCAGTGATACGACAGGTCACAATGAGCAGTTCTTC. Translated: CATSDTTGHNEQFF.

This clone was counted at least ten times. This chain links TRBV11-2 with TRBJ1-6; TRBD1 matches at 9 bases. Per the germline V gene, CDR1 is SGHAT and CDR2 is FQNNGV. Trimming at V came to 4 bases and at J to 10 bases, leaving 5 bases not matched to a gene. The CDR3 length is 14 residues. The CDR3 spells CASSYRGRNSPLHF. CDR3 DNA sequence: TGTGCCAGCAGCTACAGGGGGCGAAACTCACCCCTCCACTTT.

The J gene is TRBJ1-4, the V gene TRBV12-3 or TRBV12-4; possibly TRBD1 for D (5 bases). The CDR3 runs 12 residues. With 10 bases removed from V and 8 bases from J, the gap between germline ends came to 14 bases. The CDR3 loop is CATSGEVEKLFF. DNA for the CDR3: TGTGCCACATCGGGGGAGGTCGAAAAACTGTTTTTT.

The rearrangement joins TRBV12-3 or TRBV12-4 to TRBJ1-2, with 7 positions matching TRBD1. J gave up 2 bases and V 7 bases, and 4 bases lay outside the gene matches. The length of the CDR3 is 13 residues. Written as DNA, the CDR3 is TGTGCCAGCACCCCGACAGGGAACTATGGCTACACCTTC. Its protein product is CASTPTGNYGYTF.

The genes are TRBV19 and TRBJ1-5, with D perhaps TRBD1 (6 bases). V was trimmed by 7 bases and J by 7 bases, leaving 17 bases between them. CDR1 LNHDA and CDR2 SQIVND come from the germline V gene (reference sequence). This CDR3 region has 14 residues. The CDR3 protein is CASMRSQGGQPQHF. The CDR3 nucleotides read TGTGCCAGTATGCGATCACAGGGTGGGCAGCCCCAGCATTTT. The full variable domain, rest sourced from reference TRBV19 and TRBJ1-5, is DGGITQSPKYLFRKEGQNVTLSCEQNLNHDAMYWYRQDPGQGLRLIYYSQIVNDFQKGDIAEGYSVSREKKESFPLTVTSAQKNPTAFYLCASMRSQGGQPQHFGDGTRLSIL.